These 25 T cell receptor beta chains were all obtained from the same sample, sequenced in a study of cytomegalovirus exposure and HLA in healthy donors. Here immunoSEQ multiplex PCR was the method, and the copy in TCRdb shows in-frame clones only, minus some. The sample has tens of thousands of clones, roughly 94% seen once; the top ten hold approximately 2.5%. Sequenced input: PBMCs. These receptors came from a man aged 18-30 years in good health and CMV-seronegative.

The chain couples TRBV27 to TRBJ1-1; TRBD1 matches at 9 bases. V lost 6 bases, J lost 5 bases, and 13 bases stayed unmatched. The CDR3 extends over 16 amino acids. The germline V gene encodes CDR1 MNHEY and CDR2 SMNVEV (reference sequence). The CDR3 reads CASRSEGQGRKTEAFF. The CDR3 coding sequence is TGTGCCAGCAGGTCAGAGGGACAGGGACGGAAAACTGAAGCTTTCTTT.

This clone was observed a single time. The genes are TRBV13 and TRBJ1-2; the D gene is possibly TRBD1 (6 bases). This CDR3 is 15 amino acids long. Germline V gene data show CDR1 as PRHDT and CDR2 as FYEKMQ (reference sequence). V was shortened by 0 bases and J by 3 bases, with 11 bases between the two germline ends. CDR3 nucleotide sequence: TGTGCCAGCAGCTTAGGACAGGGTAAGGACTATGGCTACACCTTC. Translation gives CASSLGQGKDYGYTF.

This clone was seen once. This chain connects TRBV5-8 to TRBJ1-1; 7 bases map to TRBD1. Germline loops: CDR1 SGHTS, CDR2 YDEGEE. This CDR3 comprises 14 residues. V lost 4 bases, J lost 3 bases, and 6 bases stayed unmatched. CDR3 region: CASSPEGAYTEAFF. In DNA form, the CDR3 reads TGTGCCAGCAGCCCGGAGGGGGCATACACTGAAGCTTTCTTT.

V gene TRBV29-1 combines with J gene TRBJ2-3, with 7 bases matching TRBD2. Germline assignment: CDR1 SQVTM and CDR2 ANQGSEA. The CDR3 has 18 amino acids. V lost 0 bases, J lost 6 bases, and 18 bases stayed unmatched. The CDR3 sequence: CSVEDGLEEPLPNDTQYF. CDR3 DNA sequence: TGCAGCGTTGAAGATGGACTAGAGGAACCTCTCCCTAACGATACGCAGTATTTT.

This rearrangement joins TRBV7-9 to TRBJ1-2; TRBD1 matches at 9 bases. Trimming removed 2 bases from V and 9 bases from J; junction bases left unmatched: 10. CDR1 and CDR2 from the germline V gene are SEHNR and FQNEAQ (reference sequence). This CDR3 is 15 amino acids long. The CDR3 here is CASSLLLQGAKSYTF. The DNA of the CDR3 is TGTGCCAGCAGCTTATTATTACAGGGGGCTAAAAGCTACACCTTC. Full variable domain (rest looked up from reference TRBV7-9 and TRBJ1-2): DTGVSQNPRHKITKRGQNVTFRCDPISEHNRLYWYRQTLGQGPEFLTYFQNEAQLEKSRLLSDRFSAERPKGSFSTLEIQRTEQGDSAMYLCASSLLLQGAKSYTFGSGTRLTVV.

The chain links TRBV6-5 to TRBJ2-2; D is undetermined. The CDR3 totals 13 residues. V dropped 8 bases and J dropped 0 bases, with 7 bases sitting between them. The germline V gene has CDR1 MNHEY and CDR2 SVGAGI. CDR3 protein: CASHDTNTGELFF. The DNA of the CDR3 is TGTGCCAGCCACGACACGAACACCGGGGAGCTGTTTTTT.

This chain links TRBV30 with TRBJ1-1; no definite D call. The CDR3 extends over 13 amino acids. The germline gives CDR1 GTSNPN, CDR2 SVGIG (reference sequence). Trimming removed 0 bases at V and 0 bases at J, with 5 bases between. Here the CDR3 DNA reads TGTGCCTGGAGTGTAGCCATGAACACTGAAGCTTTCTTT. Its protein product is CAWSVAMNTEAFF.

The chain carries TRBV4-1 and TRBJ2-1, with 10 bases fitting TRBD2. This CDR3 contains 18 residues. Germline CDR1 is MGHRA and CDR2 is YSYEKL. Trimming cost V 0 bases and J 4 bases; bases outside gene matches: 9. CDR3 region: CASSQEGSLAGVYNEQFF. The DNA for the CDR3 is TGCGCCAGCAGCCAAGAGGGGAGCCTAGCGGGGGTATACAATGAGCAGTTCTTC.

This clone was counted once. The V gene is TRBV13, the J gene TRBJ1-2, with 10 bases that match TRBD1. The CDR3 runs 14 residues. V lost 8 bases, J lost 7 bases, and 10 bases stayed unmatched. Per germline, CDR1 PRHDT and CDR2 FYEKMQ (reference sequence). CDR3 nucleotides: TGTGCCAGCTCCGCCGGGACAGGGGCTGTTGGCTACACCTTC. This encodes CASSAGTGAVGYTF.

This chain connects TRBV27 to TRBJ1-1; a possible D gene is TRBD1 (6 bases). This CDR3 comprises 12 residues. The germline CDR1 and CDR2 sequences are MNHEY and SMNVEV (reference sequence). V dropped 6 bases and J dropped 7 bases, with 12 bases sitting between them. CDR3 in amino acids: CASRTIGGEAFF. CDR3 DNA: TGTGCCAGCAGGACGATAGGGGGTGAAGCTTTCTTT.

This clone has a single count. This chain links TRBV5-1 with TRBJ2-3, with D perhaps matching TRBD2 (5 bases). CDR3 length equals 15 residues. V was cut by 4 bases and J by 0 bases, with 12 bases left in between. The germline V gene has CDR1 SGHRS and CDR2 YFSETQ. The CDR3 DNA reads TGCGCCAGCAGCCACCGGGGTCCCAGCACAGATACGCAGTATTTT. Protein: CASSHRGPSTDTQYF. Drawing the rest from reference TRBV5-1 and TRBJ2-3, the complete variable domain is KAGVTQTPRYLIKTRGQQVTLSCSPISGHRSVSWYQQTPGQGLQFLFEYFSETQRNKGNFPGRFSGRQFSNSRSEMNVSTLELGDSALYLCASSHRGPSTDTQYFGPGTRLTVL.

This sequence joins TRBV5-1 and TRBJ1-1; 7 positions agree with TRBD1. J gave up 4 bases and V 3 bases, and 6 bases lay outside the gene matches. The germline gives CDR1 SGHRS, CDR2 YFSETQ. CDR3 length: 14 amino acids. CDR3 sequence: CASSYDRAGTEAFF. The CDR3 bases are TGCGCCAGCAGCTACGACAGGGCGGGCACTGAAGCTTTCTTT.

The chain carries TRBV7-9 and TRBJ1-4; TRBD1 is a possible D gene (5 bases). V lost 2 bases, J lost 7 bases, and 14 bases lay in between. Germline V gives CDR1 SEHNR, CDR2 FQNEAQ (reference sequence). The CDR3 loop spans 15 amino acids. The CDR3 spells CASSLQGQTGEKLFF. The CDR3 DNA reads as TGTGCCAGCAGCTTACAGGGCCAGACCGGTGAAAAACTGTTTTTT.

V is TRBV6-1 and J is TRBJ2-5; D might be TRBD1 (6 bases). The CDR3 has 11 residues. V was pared by 8 bases and J by 5 bases, with 9 bases between. CDR1 is MNHNS, CDR2 SASEGT, per germline. The CDR3 protein is CASQGLETQYF. CDR3 nucleotide sequence: TGTGCCAGCCAGGGGTTGGAGACCCAGTACTTC.

J is TRBJ2-1 and V is TRBV14, with 14 bases identical to TRBD2. CDR1 SGHDN and CDR2 FVKESK come from the germline V gene. The V and J ends lost 4 bases and 6 bases, in that order; junction bases with no gene match: 5. The length of the CDR3 is 16 residues. The CDR3 sequence: CASSLSGTSGSNEQFF. CDR3 in DNA: TGTGCCAGCAGCCTTTCCGGGACTAGCGGGAGCAATGAGCAGTTCTTC.

The chain combines TRBV29-1 with TRBJ2-2; the D gene is possibly TRBD2 (6 bases). V was shortened by 7 bases and J by 1 base, with 16 bases between the two germline ends. This CDR3 has 15 residues. Germline assignment: CDR1 SQVTM and CDR2 ANQGSEA. In nucleotides, the CDR3 is TGCAGCGCCGCCCGCGGGACGGGGAACACCGGGGAGCTGTTTTTT. Translation: CSAARGTGNTGELFF.

The genes are TRBV15 and TRBJ1-5; 7 nucleotides agree with TRBD1. The CDR3 covers 13 residues. The V gene end was trimmed by 6 bases and the J gene end by 5 bases; junction bases not matched to a gene: 4. Looked up from germline, CDR1 is LNHNV and CDR2 is YYDKDF (reference sequence). The CDR3 here is CATRKGADQPQHF. The DNA of the CDR3 is TGTGCCACCAGAAAGGGGGCGGATCAGCCCCAGCATTTT.

The chain couples TRBV11-2 to TRBJ1-2; perhaps TRBD1 as D (5 bases). Trimming left V 1 base short and J 5 bases short, with 17 bases between. In germline, CDR1 is SGHAT, CDR2 FQNNGV. The CDR3 totals 16 residues. The CDR3 nucleotides are TGTGCCAGCAGCTTAGGCCGGGGGGAAATTGGATATGGCTACACCTTC. Translating it yields CASSLGRGEIGYGYTF.

The J gene is TRBJ1-1, the V gene TRBV27, with D perhaps TRBD1 (5 bases). V lost 8 bases to trimming and J lost 0 bases, with 13 bases between them. This CDR3 comprises 14 residues. Germline V gene lookup returns CDR1 MNHEY and CDR2 SMNVEV (reference sequence). CDR3 protein: CASGTGPMNTEAFF. The CDR3 nucleotides are TGTGCCAGCGGAACAGGTCCTATGAACACTGAAGCTTTCTTT.

This chain connects TRBV10-3 to TRBJ2-3; the D gene is possibly TRBD2 (6 bases). Germline V gene lookup returns CDR1 ENHRY and CDR2 SYGVKD. V was cut by 7 bases and J by 0 bases, with 11 bases left in between. The CDR3 sequence is 14 residues long. CDR3 bases: TGTGCCATCAAGTCTAGCGTAAGCACAGATACGCAGTATTTT. This encodes CAIKSSVSTDTQYF.

This chain links TRBV15 with TRBJ1-2, with D unresolved. Germline V gives CDR1 LNHNV, CDR2 YYDKDF (reference sequence). Trimming stripped 8 bases from V and 8 bases from J, with 18 bases between. This CDR3 comprises 13 residues. CDR3 sequence reads: CATSPQDHKGYTF. The CDR3 DNA is TGTGCCACCTCGCCTCAGGATCATAAGGGCTACACCTTC.

The chain links TRBV10-2 to TRBJ2-7; 7 nucleotides line up with TRBD2. The germline gives CDR1 WSHSY, CDR2 SAAADI. The CDR3 has 14 amino acids. With V trimmed by 3 bases and J by 3 bases, 5 bases remained unmatched. This CDR3 reads CASSDGRTFYEQYF. CDR3 nucleotide sequence: TGCGCCAGCAGTGACGGGAGGACCTTCTACGAGCAGTACTTC.

The chain employs TRBV5-1 and TRBJ2-5; TRBD1 might be the D (5 bases). CDR3 size: 14 residues. CDR1 and CDR2 from the germline V gene are SGHRS and YFSETQ. Trimming cost V 0 bases and J 5 bases, with 11 bases left between them. The CDR3 here is CASSLGGAKETQYF. The CDR3 DNA reads TGCGCCAGCAGCTTGGGTGGGGCCAAGGAGACCCAGTACTTC. Full variable domain (rest looked up from reference TRBV5-1 and TRBJ2-5): KAGVTQTPRYLIKTRGQQVTLSCSPISGHRSVSWYQQTPGQGLQFLFEYFSETQRNKGNFPGRFSGRQFSNSRSEMNVSTLELGDSALYLCASSLGGAKETQYFGPGTRLLVL.

The chain is built from TRBV30 and TRBJ1-5; D possibly corresponds to TRBD1 (6 bases). This CDR3 contains 13 residues. Trimming pared 1 base from V and 3 bases from J, leaving 7 bases between. Germline CDR1 is GTSNPN and CDR2 is SVGIG (reference sequence). CDR3 nucleotides: TGTGCCTGGAGTGAGGGGGTCAATCAGCCCCAGCATTTT. The encoded protein is CAWSEGVNQPQHF.

This chain connects TRBV9 to TRBJ2-2, with D maybe TRBD2 (6 bases). CDR3 length equals 14 residues. Trimming took 1 base from V and 6 from J, leaving 10 bases between them. Germline V gene sequence: CDR1 SGDLS, CDR2 YYNGEE. The CDR3 sequence is CASSVWEVSGELFF. The CDR3 DNA reads as TGTGCCAGCAGCGTATGGGAGGTCTCCGGGGAGCTGTTTTTT.